This TCR beta chain came from a study of blood T cell repertoires in COVID-19. This CDR3 is built from 16 residues. Germline lookup yields CDR1 SGHDT and CDR2 YYEEEE. V was cut by 5 bases and J by 2 bases, with 19 bases left in between. The assay was immunoSEQ multiplex PCR, and TCRdb's table has in-frame clones only and misses some. The profile shows 250,000 or so clones, around nine tenths of them singletons. Sequenced: peripheral blood. The receptor comes from a woman in her 70s with active or convalescent COVID-19. The gene calls are TRBV5-6 and TRBJ2-5, with a weak D call TRBD1 (6 bases). The CDR3 sequence: CASSPRTGQLQETQYF. The CDR3 DNA reads as TGTGCCAGCAGTCCGCGTACGGGACAACTACAAGAGACCCAGTACTTC.